The clone carrying this T cell receptor (beta chain) was seen only a few times. What it binds is unknown. Two independent pathologists confirmed no atypia in lung taken at least 2 cm from tumor. Generated by immunoSEQ multiplex PCR, the TCRdb table keeps only in-frame clones and is missing some. The sample contains over a thousand clones, 25% of which appear only once. These data originate in a study of T cells in localized non-small cell lung cancer. Study outcomes and limitations: Among the top 100 tumor clones, a median approximately 62 appeared in adjacent lung. An association was observed between higher blood T cell density and longer overall survival. The highest T cell clonality was in uninvolved adjacent lung, above tumor.

The sample here was normal lung tissue next to the tumor, taken before any cancer treatment. This receptor was taken from a man between 40 and 69 years old with stage III lung adenocarcinoma.

The CDR3 loop reads CASSLLMSNYGYTF. The CDR3 nucleotides are TGTGCCAGCAGTTTGTTAATGTCTAACTATGGCTACACCTTC. V gene TRBV28 combines with J gene TRBJ1-2; D is uncertain. The germline gives CDR1 MDHEN, CDR2 SYDVKM. CDR3 length equals 14 residues. V shed 3 bases and J shed 0 bases, with 8 bases lying between them.